Shown below are 7 T cell receptor beta chains from a single sample sequenced in a study of cytomegalovirus exposure and HLA in healthy donors. Primers: 60 Vbeta forward and 13 Jbeta reverse. Method: immunoSEQ multiplex PCR; TCRdb's copy keeps in-frame clones and lacks some. Seen in this sample are around 75,000 clones; the ten most common clones hold roughly an eighth. Source material: PBMCs. Receptors were obtained from a man in his fifties or sixties in good health and CMV-seropositive.

The chain links TRBV5-4 to TRBJ2-7; perhaps TRBD2 as D (6 bases). The length of the CDR3 is 15 residues. Trimming removed 1 base from V and 2 bases from J, with 13 bases in between. Germline V lookup: CDR1 SGHNT, CDR2 YYREEE (reference sequence). This chain's CDR3 is CASSLNGGKTYEQYF. The CDR3 DNA follows: TGTGCCAGCAGCTTGAACGGCGGGAAGACCTACGAGCAGTACTTC.

The chain links TRBV30 to TRBJ1-1; no reliable D call. CDR1 is GTSNPN, CDR2 SVGIG, per germline (reference sequence). The CDR3 is 15 amino acids. V dropped 2 bases and J dropped 3 bases, with 16 bases sitting between them. CDR3 nucleotide sequence: TGTGCCTGGAGTCGAACCCCTGAGGGCTACACTGAAGCTTTCTTT. Translation: CAWSRTPEGYTEAFF.

The V gene is TRBV19, the J gene TRBJ2-5, with TRBD2 identical over 8 bases. The CDR3 sequence is 12 residues long. Germline-derived CDR1 and CDR2 are LNHDA and SQIVND (reference sequence). Trimming cost V 9 bases and J 5 bases; bases outside gene matches: 5. Written as DNA, the CDR3 is TGTGCCAGCGGGGGGGCCTGGGAGACCCAGTACTTC. This encodes CASGGAWETQYF.

The chain recombines TRBV7-7 with TRBJ2-2; D is perhaps TRBD2 (6 bases). The CDR3 totals 15 residues. CDR1 and CDR2 from the germline V gene are SSHAT and FNYEAQ (reference sequence). V was trimmed by 1 base and J by 0 bases, leaving 6 bases between them. Here the CDR3 DNA reads TGTGCCAGCAGCTTAGGGGGGGCGAACACCGGGGAGCTGTTTTTT. Its protein product is CASSLGGANTGELFF. The complete variable domain, with remaining parts taken from reference TRBV7-7 and TRBJ2-2, reads GAGVSQSPRYKVTKRGQDVTLRCDPISSHATLYWYQQALGQGPEFLTYFNYEAQPDKSGLPSDRFSAERPEGSISTLTIQRTEQRDSAMYRCASSLGGANTGELFFGEGSRLTVL.

This chain joins TRBV6-1 and TRBJ2-2, with TRBD2 matching 7 bases. Per germline, CDR1 MNHNS and CDR2 SASEGT. V gave up 9 bases and J gave up 6 bases; unmatched junction bases: 10. CDR3 length: 14 residues. For the CDR3, the DNA is TGTGCCAGTAGGGAGGGTTTTTTGGCCGGGGAGCTGTTTTTT. Its translation: CASREGFLAGELFF.

This chain links TRBV9 with TRBJ2-5; D might be TRBD1 (5 bases). The germline V gene encodes CDR1 SGDLS and CDR2 YYNGEE. The CDR3 has 14 residues. Trimming removed 0 bases at V and 2 bases at J, with 8 bases between. CDR3 protein: CASSVEGFQETQYF. In nucleotides, the CDR3 is TGTGCCAGCAGCGTAGAGGGGTTTCAAGAGACCCAGTACTTC.

On this clone itself: One junction end disagrees with the germline gene, perhaps due to a read error. The chain combines TRBV7-9 with TRBJ2-3; TRBD1 aligns across 8 bases. Germline V gene sequence: CDR1 SEHNR, CDR2 FQNEAQ (reference sequence). This CDR3 comprises 12 residues. CDR3 DNA: TGTGCCAGCAGCCCGGACCGGGACAGGCACAATTTT. Its protein product is CASSPDRDRHNF.